This TCR beta chain appears in the sequencing data of a study of shared clonotypes between healthy human individuals. Details on this clone: Additional DNA sequences in this sample encode the identical CDR3.

Trimming cost V 5 bases and J 4 bases; bases outside gene matches: 1. Germline lookup yields CDR1 SEHNR and CDR2 FQNEAQ (reference sequence). The CDR3 consists of 14 residues. CD4+ cells underwent separation, giving CD45RA+ naive and CD45RA-negative memory subsets. The sorted-subset replicate PCRs were given 200 ng DNA, which is 25,000 to 35,000 T cell genomes. Sequencing used immunoSEQ multiplex PCR; TCRdb keeps in-frame clones, though not all of them. This table holds 2 million to 3 million clones, approximately 94% found once. The sequenced sample was naive CD4+ T cells from PBMCs. Regarding subset: CD45RA+ positively selected. This sequence joins TRBV7-9 and TRBJ2-1; 11 bases agree with TRBD2. This TCR derives from a man aged 18 to 29 in good health. Some clones in this sample may be carry-over from other donors' samples. This chain's CDR3 is CASSGTSGYNEQFF. The CDR3 DNA reads TGTGCCAGCAGCGGGACTAGCGGTTACAATGAGCAGTTCTTC. The full variable domain, in which reference TRBV7-9 and TRBJ2-1 provide the parts outside the CDR3, is DTGVSQNPRHKITKRGQNVTFRCDPISEHNRLYWYRQTLGQGPEFLTYFQNEAQLEKSRLLSDRFSAERPKGSFSTLEIQRTEQGDSAMYLCASSGTSGYNEQFFGPGTRLTVL.